This entry describes one TCR beta chain. The antigen remains undetermined. This specimen belongs to a study of cytomegalovirus exposure and HLA in healthy donors. Study-wide results and limits: Listed as cytomegalovirus-associated were over 150 TCR beta chains. In vitro, a few CMV-associated chains proved specific for CMV antigens. Generally TCR sequences proved uncommon, though certain public TCRs appeared in numerous donors.

The PCR made use of 60 Vbeta and 13 Jbeta primers. Source study methods: A follow-up analysis tallied about 80 million unique TCR beta chains, approximately 11 million shared. This table comes from immunoSEQ multiplex PCR, and its TCRdb copy is limited to in-frame clones, with some not included. V, J and clone size are those of that table, while D and trimming were read from the DNA. The table records around 200,000 clones, about 79% of them present only once. CDR3 length equals 16 residues. Germline V gives CDR1 MDHEN, CDR2 SYDVKM. Trimming at V came to 6 bases and at J to 5 bases, leaving 11 bases not matched to a gene.

V and J are TRBV28 and TRBJ1-5, with TRBD1 identical over 9 bases. Sequenced input: PBMCs. The sequence came from a girl aged 2 to 9 in good health and CMV-seropositive. The CDR3 nucleotides are TGTGCCAGCAGGGGGGACAGGGTCATTTACGATCAGCCCCAGCATTTT. It translates to CASRGDRVIYDQPQHF.